The 17 T cell receptor beta chains in this list originate from one sample, sequenced in a study of blood T cells in healthy people across ages. A J-beta primer mix and a sample-barcoded 5' primer were used in a second PCR of roughly 7 to 12 cycles. One entry per CDR3 protein results from TCRdb running MiXCR on the 5' RACE reads. The table shows approximately 1.5 million distinct CDR3 sequences, with roughly 30% occurring only once. Sequences were obtained from blood. The receptors shown here come from a woman younger than 45 in good health.

In this sample, this clonotype turned up a few times. The chain links TRBV20-1 to TRBJ2-1; 16 nucleotides align to TRBD2. V was clipped by 4 bases and J by 8 bases; unmatched bases: 8. Germline V gene data show CDR1 as DFQATT and CDR2 as SNEGSKA (reference sequence). The CDR3 consists of 16 residues. CDR3 nucleotide sequence: TGCAGTGCTATCTCCGGGACTAGCGGGAGGGAGGATGAGCAGTTCTTC. Residues: CSAISGTSGREDEQFF.

This clonotype was picked up a small number of times. V gene TRBV3-1 combines with J gene TRBJ2-7, with a possible D match to TRBD1 (6 bases). Germline CDR1 LGHDT, CDR2 YNNKEL (reference sequence). Trimming stripped 3 bases from V and 2 bases from J, with 23 bases between. This CDR3 is built from 18 residues. The CDR3 DNA reads as TGTGCCAGCAGCCACCTAAAATGGGGGCCACACGACCCCTACGAGCAGTACTTC. Amino acid sequence: CASSHLKWGPHDPYEQYF.

This clonotype was seen only a few times. The CDR3 DNA is TGCAGTGCTAGAAATTTCGGTGAAGGCTACACCTTC. Protein: CSARNFGEGYTF. The V and J genes are TRBV20-1 and TRBJ1-2, with D uncertain. V lost 2 bases, J lost 8 bases, and 12 bases lay in between. The CDR3 extends over 12 amino acids. Germline V gene data show CDR1 as DFQATT and CDR2 as SNEGSKA (reference sequence).

The chain couples TRBV2 to TRBJ1-1; D perhaps matches TRBD1 (5 bases). The V and J ends lost 7 bases and 8 bases respectively, with 14 bases between them. The CDR3 runs 12 residues. The germline CDR1 and CDR2 sequences are SNHLY and FYNNEI. The CDR3, as DNA: TGTGCCAGCACCCAGGATGACAGCGAAGCTTTCTTT. Its protein is CASTQDDSEAFF.

This clonotype has a handful of counts. The chain has TRBV7-9 and TRBJ2-7; 7 bases match TRBD1. This CDR3 is built from 15 residues. The V segment lost 7 bases and the J segment 3 bases; nucleotides outside the gene matches: 12. Germline V gives CDR1 SEHNR, CDR2 FQNEAQ (reference sequence). CDR3 bases: TGTGCCAGCAACCCAGGGACAGACCTTAACTACGAGCAGTACTTC. Translating it yields CASNPGTDLNYEQYF. The full variable domain, with the rest looked up from reference TRBV7-9 and TRBJ2-7, is DTGVSQNPRHKITKRGQNVTFRCDPISEHNRLYWYRQTLGQGPEFLTYFQNEAQLEKSRLLSDRFSAERPKGSFSTLEIQRTEQGDSAMYLCASNPGTDLNYEQYFGPGTRLTVT.

The chain carries TRBV7-8 and TRBJ1-1, with a weak D call TRBD1 (6 bases). Germline V lookup: CDR1 SGHVS, CDR2 FQNEAQ. Trimming removed 4 bases from V and 0 bases from J, with 9 bases in between. This CDR3 has 14 residues. DNA for the CDR3: TGTGCCAGCAGCTGGACAGATATGAACACTGAAGCTTTCTTT. Protein product: CASSWTDMNTEAFF.

This clonotype was seen a few times. The rearrangement joins TRBV7-9 to TRBJ1-2, with 9 bases lining up with TRBD1. CDR1 is SEHNR, CDR2 FQNEAQ, per germline (reference sequence). V gave up 4 bases and J gave up 8 bases; unmatched junction bases: 11. CDR3 length: 15 residues. CDR3 DNA sequence: TGTGCCAGCAGCTCTACCGGAGGGACAGGGATCGGCTACACCTTC. Translating it yields CASSSTGGTGIGYTF.

To note about this clonotype: A much larger clone sits a single nucleotide away, making a read error possible. This chain uses TRBV4-1 with TRBJ2-5, with 7 bases identical to TRBD1. Germline V gives CDR1 MGHRA, CDR2 YSYEKL. CDR3 length: 16 amino acids. The ends lost 4 bases at V and 11 bases at J; junction bases unmatched: 19. CDR3 protein: CASSPPLRGRKDEQYF. The CDR3 coding sequence is TGCGCCAGCAGCCCCCCACTGAGGGGGCGCAAAGATGAGCAGTACTTC.

V gene TRBV5-1 combines with J gene TRBJ2-4, with TRBD1 identical over 7 bases. The J segment lost 0 bases and the V segment lost 4 bases, leaving 10 bases of the junction unmatched. The CDR3 contains 17 residues. CDR1 and CDR2 (germline): SGHRS, YFSETQ. The CDR3 spells CASSPETGPLAKNIQYF. For the CDR3, the DNA is TGCGCCAGCAGCCCGGAGACAGGGCCGCTAGCCAAAAACATTCAGTACTTC.

This clonotype was counted only a few times. This sequence joins TRBV5-1 and TRBJ2-1, with 13 bases identical to TRBD2. Germline assignment: CDR1 SGHRS and CDR2 YFSETQ. Trimming removed 8 bases from V and 6 bases from J; junction bases left unmatched: 8. The CDR3 runs to 15 residues. The CDR3 reads CASQSGTSGINEQFF. CDR3 DNA: TGCGCCAGTCAATCCGGGACTAGCGGGATCAATGAGCAGTTCTTC.

This clonotype has a count of ten or more. This chain uses TRBV10-3 with TRBJ2-1; 10 nucleotides line up with TRBD2. Trimming at V came to 10 bases and at J to 4 bases, leaving 16 bases not matched to a gene. The germline V gene has CDR1 ENHRY and CDR2 SYGVKD. The CDR3 sequence is 17 residues long. CDR3 in amino acids: CATCREAGGPAYNEQFF. The DNA of the CDR3 is TGTGCCACCTGCCGAGAAGCGGGAGGGCCGGCTTACAATGAGCAGTTCTTC.

CDR3 region: CASSYRASNNEQFF. The CDR3, as DNA: TGTGCCAGCAGCTATCGGGCTAGTAACAATGAGCAGTTCTTC. The chain couples TRBV7-9 to TRBJ2-1; no clear D. The V gene's germline CDR1 is SEHNR and CDR2 FQNEAQ (reference sequence). The CDR3 sequence is 14 residues long. V was cut by 4 bases and J by 5 bases, with 12 bases left in between.

As regards this clonotype: This may stem from a read error, because a much larger clone lies one nucleotide away. The chain carries TRBV30 and TRBJ2-2; 10 nucleotides agree with TRBD1. This CDR3 has 14 residues. The V gene's germline CDR1 is GTSNPN and CDR2 SVGIG (reference sequence). The CDR3, as DNA: TGTGCCTTGGGACAGGGGCTGAACGCCGGGGAGCTGTTTTTT. This encodes CALGQGLNAGELFF.

The chain employs TRBV2 and TRBJ2-7; TRBD2 aligns across 9 bases. Germline trimming cut 6 bases from V and 7 bases from J; bases unmatched to any gene: 10. This CDR3 has 14 residues. Germline CDR1 reads SNHLY; CDR2 reads FYNNEI. In DNA, the CDR3 is TGTGCCAGCAGCGCCGTTGGACTAGCGAAAGAGCAGTACTTC. This gives the protein CASSAVGLAKEQYF.

J is TRBJ2-3 and V is TRBV5-1; D assignment may be TRBD1 or TRBD2 (5 bases each). V was cut by 4 bases and J by 6 bases, with 15 bases left in between. In germline, CDR1 is SGHRS, CDR2 YFSETQ. The CDR3 has 14 residues. This CDR3 reads CASSTGTPPDTQYF. The CDR3 DNA reads as TGCGCCAGCAGCACCGGGACCCCTCCGGATACGCAGTATTTT.

This clonotype has only a few counts. The gene calls are TRBV12-3 or TRBV12-4 and TRBJ1-2; 7 bases line up with TRBD1. With 6 bases clipped from V and 4 bases from J, the junction kept 5 bases outside the gene matches. The CDR3 covers 13 residues. CDR3 sequence: CASRHGTAYGYTF. For the CDR3, the DNA is TGTGCCAGCAGACACGGGACAGCCTATGGCTACACCTTC.

V and J are TRBV27 and TRBJ2-1; 7 positions match TRBD2. V was pared by 8 bases and J by 0 bases, with 4 bases of the junction left unmatched. The CDR3 is 14 amino acids. Germline V gives CDR1 MNHEY, CDR2 SMNVEV (reference sequence). This CDR3 reads CASGGESSYNEQFF. CDR3 DNA: TGTGCCAGCGGGGGGGAGAGCTCCTACAATGAGCAGTTCTTC.